This T cell receptor (beta chain) derives from a study of T cells in Graves' hyperthyroidism and ophthalmopathy. Study results and caveats: Ophthalmopathy was predicted by the model a median of roughly 6.6 months ahead of onset.

Regions amplified from RNA transcripts were the TCR beta CDR3 regions. HTBI primers were used for first-round RT-PCR of the TCR CDR3. MiXCR, applied by TCRdb to the multiplex PCR reads, yields one record per CDR3 protein. There are roughly 500,000 distinct CDR3 sequences in the sample; over 35% occur only once, and approximately 44% lies in the top ten. V was trimmed by 1 base and J by 1 base, leaving 7 bases between them. CDR1 and CDR2 (germline): LNHDA, SQIVND (reference sequence). The CDR3 spans 14 residues. A remark on this clonotype: What it binds is not known.

The chain recombines TRBV19 with TRBJ1-1; D is undetermined. This clonotype originated in an adult woman with Graves' disease, either hyperthyroidism or ophthalmopathy (not recorded which). The sequenced sample consisted of peripheral blood or thyroid tissue (not recorded which). The CDR3 coding sequence is TGTGCCAGTAGTATAGGTAGCGGGAACACTGAAGCTTTCTTT. Translation: CASSIGSGNTEAFF.